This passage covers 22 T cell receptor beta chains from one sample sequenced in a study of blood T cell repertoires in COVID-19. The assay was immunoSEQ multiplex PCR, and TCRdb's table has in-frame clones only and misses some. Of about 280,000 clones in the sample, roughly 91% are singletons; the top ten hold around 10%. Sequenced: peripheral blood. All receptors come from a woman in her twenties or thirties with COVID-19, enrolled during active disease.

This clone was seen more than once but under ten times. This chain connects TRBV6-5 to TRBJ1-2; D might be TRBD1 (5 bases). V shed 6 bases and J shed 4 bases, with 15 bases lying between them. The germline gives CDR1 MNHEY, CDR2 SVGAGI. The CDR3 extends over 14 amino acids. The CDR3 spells CASRRSEGAYGYTF. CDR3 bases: TGTGCCAGCAGGAGGTCTGAAGGGGCCTATGGCTACACCTTC.

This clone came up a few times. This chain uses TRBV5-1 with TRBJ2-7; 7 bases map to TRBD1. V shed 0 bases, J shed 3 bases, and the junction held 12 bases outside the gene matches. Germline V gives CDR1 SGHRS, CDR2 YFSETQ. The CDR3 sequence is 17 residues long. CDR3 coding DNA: TGCGCCAGCAGCTTGGGCCCAGACAGGGTAAGGGGCTACGAGCAGTACTTC. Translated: CASSLGPDRVRGYEQYF.

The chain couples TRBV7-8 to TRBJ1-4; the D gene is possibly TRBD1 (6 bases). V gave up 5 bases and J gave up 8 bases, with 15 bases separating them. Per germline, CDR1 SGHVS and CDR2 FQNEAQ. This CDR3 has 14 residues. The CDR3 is CASSRDIVTEKLFF. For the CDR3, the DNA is TGTGCCAGCAGCCGGGACATCGTTACAGAAAAACTGTTTTTT. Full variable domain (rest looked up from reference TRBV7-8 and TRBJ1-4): GAGVSQSPRYKVAKRGQDVALRCDPISGHVSLFWYQQALGQGPEFLTYFQNEAQLDKSGLPSDRFFAERPEGSVSTLKIQRTQQEDSAVYLCASSRDIVTEKLFFGSGTQLSVL.

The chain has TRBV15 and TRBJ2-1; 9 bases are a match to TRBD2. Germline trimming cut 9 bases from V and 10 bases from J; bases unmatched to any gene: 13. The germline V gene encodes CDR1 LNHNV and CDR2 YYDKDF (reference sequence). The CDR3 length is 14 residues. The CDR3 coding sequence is TGTGCCACGAGCTTCAGCGGGGGGAGCGGCGAGCAGTTCTTC. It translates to CATSFSGGSGEQFF.

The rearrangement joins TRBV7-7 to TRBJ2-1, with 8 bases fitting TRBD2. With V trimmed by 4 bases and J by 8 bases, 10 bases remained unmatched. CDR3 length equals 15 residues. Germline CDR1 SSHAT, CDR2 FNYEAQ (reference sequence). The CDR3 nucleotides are TGTGCCAGCAGCTCCCGCCTGGGAGCGGGGGATGAGCAGTTCTTC. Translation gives CASSSRLGAGDEQFF.

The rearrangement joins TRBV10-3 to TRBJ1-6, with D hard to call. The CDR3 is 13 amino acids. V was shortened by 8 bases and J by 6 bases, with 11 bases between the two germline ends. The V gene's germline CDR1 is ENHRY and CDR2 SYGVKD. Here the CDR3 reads CAIRGVLNSPLHF. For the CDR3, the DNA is TGTGCCATCCGCGGGGTCCTTAATTCACCCCTCCACTTT.

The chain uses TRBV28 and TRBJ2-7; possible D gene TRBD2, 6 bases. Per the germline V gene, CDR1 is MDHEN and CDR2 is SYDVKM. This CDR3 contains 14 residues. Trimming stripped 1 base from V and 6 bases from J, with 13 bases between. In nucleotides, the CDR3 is TGTGCCAGCAGTTTATCCAGGGAGGTAGCCGAGCAGTACTTC. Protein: CASSLSREVAEQYF.

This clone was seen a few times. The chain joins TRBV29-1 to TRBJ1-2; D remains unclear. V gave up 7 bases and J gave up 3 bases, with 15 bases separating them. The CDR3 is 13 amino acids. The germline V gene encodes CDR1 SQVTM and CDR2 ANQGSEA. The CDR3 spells CSGRWRDDYGYTF. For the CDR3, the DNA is TGCAGCGGCCGGTGGAGGGATGACTATGGCTACACCTTC.

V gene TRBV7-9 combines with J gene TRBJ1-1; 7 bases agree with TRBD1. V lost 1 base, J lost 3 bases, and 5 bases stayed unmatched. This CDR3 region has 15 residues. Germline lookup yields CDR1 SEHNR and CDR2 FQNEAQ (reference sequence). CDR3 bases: TGTGCCAGCAGCTTAGGTGGTACAGGGGACACTGAAGCTTTCTTT. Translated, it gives CASSLGGTGDTEAFF.

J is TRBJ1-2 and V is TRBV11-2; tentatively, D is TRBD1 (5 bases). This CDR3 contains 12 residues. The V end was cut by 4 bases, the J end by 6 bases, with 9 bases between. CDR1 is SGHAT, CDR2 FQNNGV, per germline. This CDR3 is CASSWRGDGYTF. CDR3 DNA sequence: TGTGCCAGCAGCTGGCGGGGGGATGGCTACACCTTC. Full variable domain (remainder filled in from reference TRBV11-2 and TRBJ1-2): EAGVAQSPRYKIIEKRQSVAFWCNPISGHATLYWYQQILGQGPKLLIQFQNNGVVDDSQLPKDRFSAERLKGVDSTLKIQPAKLEDSAVYLCASSWRGDGYTFGSGTRLTVV.

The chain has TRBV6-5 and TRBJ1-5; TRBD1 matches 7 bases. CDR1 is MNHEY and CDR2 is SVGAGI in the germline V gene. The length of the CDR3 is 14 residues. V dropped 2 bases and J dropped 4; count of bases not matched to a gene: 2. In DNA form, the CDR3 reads TGTGCCAGCAGTTACCTGGGACAGAATCAGCCCCAGCATTTT. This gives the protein CASSYLGQNQPQHF.

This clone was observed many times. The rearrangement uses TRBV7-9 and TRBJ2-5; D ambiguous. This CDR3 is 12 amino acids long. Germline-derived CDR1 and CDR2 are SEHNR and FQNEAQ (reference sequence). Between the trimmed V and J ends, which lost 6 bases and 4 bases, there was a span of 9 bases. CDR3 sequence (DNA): TGTGCCAGCAGTTACAACCGAGAGACCCAGTACTTC. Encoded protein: CASSYNRETQYF. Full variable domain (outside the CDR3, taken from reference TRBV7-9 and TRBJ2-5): DTGVSQNPRHKITKRGQNVTFRCDPISEHNRLYWYRQTLGQGPEFLTYFQNEAQLEKSRLLSDRFSAERPKGSFSTLEIQRTEQGDSAMYLCASSYNRETQYFGPGTRLLVL.

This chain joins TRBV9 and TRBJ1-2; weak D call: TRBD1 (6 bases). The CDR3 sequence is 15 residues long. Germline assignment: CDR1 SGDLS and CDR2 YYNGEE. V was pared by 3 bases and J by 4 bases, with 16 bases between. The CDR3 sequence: CASSEGVQELYGYTF. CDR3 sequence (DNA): TGTGCCAGCAGCGAGGGGGTACAGGAGCTCTATGGCTACACCTTC.

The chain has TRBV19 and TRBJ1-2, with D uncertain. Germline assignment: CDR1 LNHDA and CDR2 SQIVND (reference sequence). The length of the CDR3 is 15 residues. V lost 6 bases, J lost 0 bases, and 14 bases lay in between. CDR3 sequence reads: CASRPPLGANYGYTF. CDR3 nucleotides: TGTGCCAGTAGACCCCCGCTGGGAGCTAACTATGGCTACACCTTC.

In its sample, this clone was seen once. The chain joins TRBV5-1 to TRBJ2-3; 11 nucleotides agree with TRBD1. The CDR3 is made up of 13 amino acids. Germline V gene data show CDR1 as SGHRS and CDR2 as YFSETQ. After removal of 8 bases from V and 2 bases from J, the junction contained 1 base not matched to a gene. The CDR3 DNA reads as TGCGCCAGGGACAGGGGGCTCACAGATACGCAGTATTTT. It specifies CARDRGLTDTQYF.

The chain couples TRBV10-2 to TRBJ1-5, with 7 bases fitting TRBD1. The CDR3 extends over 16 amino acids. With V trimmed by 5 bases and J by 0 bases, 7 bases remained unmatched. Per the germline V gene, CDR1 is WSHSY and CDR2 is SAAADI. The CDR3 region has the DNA TGCGCCAGCAGTATCACCGGGACAGCTAGCAATCAGCCCCAGCATTTT. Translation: CASSITGTASNQPQHF.

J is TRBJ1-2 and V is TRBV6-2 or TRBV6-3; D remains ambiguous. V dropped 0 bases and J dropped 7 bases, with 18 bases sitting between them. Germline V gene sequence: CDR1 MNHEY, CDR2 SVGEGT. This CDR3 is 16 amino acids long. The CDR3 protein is CASSYSSRSGTSGYTF. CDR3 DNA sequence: TGTGCCAGCAGTTACTCGAGTAGGTCGGGAACTAGTGGCTACACCTTC.

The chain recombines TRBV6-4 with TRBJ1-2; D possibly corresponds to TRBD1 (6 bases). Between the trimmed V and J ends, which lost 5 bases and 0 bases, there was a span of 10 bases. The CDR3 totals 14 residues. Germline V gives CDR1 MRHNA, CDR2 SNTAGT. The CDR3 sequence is CASSYRVTNYGYTF. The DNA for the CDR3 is TGTGCCAGCAGTTACAGGGTAACTAACTATGGCTACACCTTC.

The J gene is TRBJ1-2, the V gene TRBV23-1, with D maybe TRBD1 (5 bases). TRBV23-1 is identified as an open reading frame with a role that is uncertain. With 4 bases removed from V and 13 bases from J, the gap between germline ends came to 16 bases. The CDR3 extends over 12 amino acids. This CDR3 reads CASSPGLSPTTF. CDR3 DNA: TGCGCCAGCAGTCCGGGACTCAGCCCTACCACCTTC.

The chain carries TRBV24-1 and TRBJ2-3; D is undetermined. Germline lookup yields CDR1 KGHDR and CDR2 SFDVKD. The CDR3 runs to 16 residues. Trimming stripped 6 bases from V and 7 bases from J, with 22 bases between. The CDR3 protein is CATSQFPVEKAYTQYF. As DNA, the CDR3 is TGTGCCACCAGTCAATTCCCTGTGGAGAAGGCATATACGCAGTATTTT.

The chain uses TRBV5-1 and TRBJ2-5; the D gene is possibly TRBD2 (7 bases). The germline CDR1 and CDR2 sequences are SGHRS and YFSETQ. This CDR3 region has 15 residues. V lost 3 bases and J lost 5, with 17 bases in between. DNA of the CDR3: TGCGCCAGCAGCTCCGGGGGGCCGACCATGGAGACCCAGTACTTC. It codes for CASSSGGPTMETQYF.

The chain's CDR3 is CASSLESREIRGYTF. CDR3 bases: TGTGCCAGCAGCTTAGAGTCTAGGGAGATTCGAGGCTACACCTTC. The chain couples TRBV7-2 to TRBJ1-2; D unresolved. Germline loops: CDR1 SGHTA, CDR2 FQGNSA. The CDR3 has 15 residues. V was trimmed by 1 base and J by 8 bases, leaving 17 bases between them.